The 30 T cell receptor beta chains in this list originate from one sample, sequenced in a study of blood T cell repertoires in COVID-19. Repertoires were generated with immunoSEQ multiplex PCR, while TCRdb's copy carries only in-frame clones and drops some. The sample includes about 250,000 clones, 80% to 90% of them seen just once. Sequenced sample: PBMCs or T cells enriched from blood (not recorded which). The receptors here all came from a man aged 35-49 years who had recovered from COVID-19.

The chain has TRBV15 and TRBJ2-1, with 16 bases fitting TRBD2. V gave up 6 bases and J gave up 0 bases; unmatched junction bases: 2. Germline values: CDR1 LNHNV, CDR2 YYDKDF (reference sequence). This CDR3 is 17 amino acids long. CDR3 region: CATRGLAGGSSYNEQFF. The CDR3 bases are TGTGCCACCAGGGGACTAGCGGGAGGGAGCTCCTACAATGAGCAGTTCTTC.

J is TRBJ1-4 and V is TRBV19; tentatively, D is TRBD1 (5 bases). V lost 5 bases, J lost 0 bases, and 10 bases lay in between. There are 15 residues in the CDR3. Germline assignment: CDR1 LNHDA and CDR2 SQIVND (reference sequence). CDR3 DNA: TGTGCCAGTAGTCCCGTACAGGCAACTAATGAAAAACTGTTTTTT. This codes for CASSPVQATNEKLFF.

The chain is built from TRBV18 and TRBJ1-1; D is unresolved. Per germline, CDR1 KGHSH and CDR2 LQKENI. The germline V and J ends were trimmed by 2 bases and 8 bases, with 12 bases remaining between them. The CDR3 extends over 13 amino acids. CDR3 in amino acids: CASSPIRSEEAFF. The CDR3 region has the DNA TGTGCCAGCTCACCAATTCGAAGTGAGGAAGCTTTCTTT.

The gene calls are TRBV28 and TRBJ1-2; D is possibly TRBD1 (6 bases). This CDR3 contains 14 residues. Germline V CDR1 and CDR2: MDHEN, SYDVKM. The V end was cut by 6 bases, the J end by 8 bases, with 19 bases between. The CDR3 is CASRDSTGFYGYTF. The CDR3 nucleotides read TGTGCCAGCAGGGATTCGACAGGTTTTTACGGCTACACCTTC.

The chain recombines TRBV19 with TRBJ2-1; tentative D call: TRBD2 (5 bases). The CDR3 contains 15 residues. Germline V gives CDR1 LNHDA, CDR2 SQIVND (reference sequence). V was clipped by 2 bases and J by 0 bases, with 8 bases between them. As DNA, the CDR3 is TGTGCCAGTAGTATACAGCGGAGCTCCTACAATGAGCAGTTCTTC. Protein: CASSIQRSSYNEQFF.

The gene calls are TRBV28 and TRBJ1-5, with 9 bases aligning to TRBD1. Per germline, CDR1 MDHEN and CDR2 SYDVKM. The length of the CDR3 is 15 residues. V trimming: 8 bases; J trimming: 2 bases; junction bases outside the gene matches: 7. The CDR3 is CASEPQGAGNQPQHF. CDR3 sequence (DNA): TGTGCCAGCGAACCACAGGGGGCAGGCAATCAGCCCCAGCATTTT.

This clone came up once. The chain has TRBV7-2 and TRBJ1-2; D not certain. Germline V lookup: CDR1 SGHTA, CDR2 FQGNSA. The ends were cut back, 1 base at V and 2 bases at J, with 5 bases in the middle. The CDR3 spans 13 residues. The CDR3 protein is CASSLVGNYGYTF. In DNA form, the CDR3 reads TGTGCCAGCAGCTTAGTCGGGAACTATGGCTACACCTTC.

This chain uses TRBV2 with TRBJ1-1; D unclear. The V and J ends lost 5 bases and 2 bases respectively, with 12 bases between them. Germline V CDR1 and CDR2: SNHLY, FYNNEI. This CDR3 comprises 14 residues. The CDR3 sequence is CASSRILGNTEAFF. Here the CDR3 DNA reads TGTGCCAGCAGTCGGATTCTGGGCAACACTGAAGCTTTCTTT.

The V gene is TRBV25-1, the J gene TRBJ1-4; TRBD1 agrees at 7 bases. CDR3 length: 14 amino acids. Losses at the gene ends were 3 bases for V and 7 bases for J; bases not matched to a gene: 5. Germline V CDR1 and CDR2: MGHDK, SYGVNS. CDR3 protein: CASSDEGAGEKLFF. The CDR3 DNA sequence: TGTGCCAGCAGTGACGAGGGGGCGGGTGAAAAACTGTTTTTT.

The CDR3 loop is CACSLTTGGAGTGELFF. DNA of the CDR3: TGTGCCTGCTCGTTGACCACAGGGGGCGCAGGCACCGGGGAGCTGTTTTTT. The chain links TRBV19 to TRBJ2-2; TRBD1 aligns across 9 bases. The length of the CDR3 is 17 residues. Trimming cost V 11 bases and J 4 bases; bases outside gene matches: 17. Germline CDR1 reads LNHDA; CDR2 reads SQIVND (reference sequence).

This chain uses TRBV18 with TRBJ1-1; no definite D call. Germline V gene data show CDR1 as KGHSH and CDR2 as LQKENI. This CDR3 contains 15 residues. Trimming cost V 3 bases and J 5 bases, with 16 bases left between them. Here the CDR3 reads CASSPQEVVVTEAFF. Here the CDR3 DNA reads TGTGCCAGCTCACCCCAGGAGGTGGTTGTAACTGAAGCTTTCTTT.

This chain connects TRBV6-5 to TRBJ2-2, with a weak D call TRBD1 (5 bases). V was shortened by 3 bases and J by 0 bases, with 11 bases between the two germline ends. CDR1 is MNHEY and CDR2 is SVGAGI in the germline V gene. The CDR3 has 16 amino acids. CDR3 sequence reads: CASSYLRGSNTGELFF. In DNA form, the CDR3 reads TGTGCCAGCAGTTATCTTAGGGGTTCGAACACCGGGGAGCTGTTTTTT.

Remarks on this clone: This sample includes further DNA sequences coding for the same CDR3. The chain carries TRBV14 and TRBJ2-7; no reliable D call. Germline V lookup: CDR1 SGHDN, CDR2 FVKESK. V lost 4 bases, J lost 3 bases, and 4 bases lay in between. The length of the CDR3 is 11 residues. The CDR3 DNA reads TGTGCCAGCAGCCCCGGCTACGAGCAGTACTTC. This sequence encodes CASSPGYEQYF.

CDR3 protein: CASSQGPGGEGGYTF. For the CDR3, the DNA is TGTGCCAGCAGCCAAGGCCCAGGGGGCGAAGGTGGCTACACCTTC. The chain recombines TRBV3-1 (or the pseudogene TRBV3-2) with TRBJ1-2, with TRBD1 matching over 8 bases. After removal of 1 base from V and 7 bases from J, the junction contained 8 bases not matched to a gene. CDR3 length equals 15 residues. CDR1 and CDR2 from the germline V gene are LGHDT and YNNKEL (reference sequence).

CDR3 nucleotides: TGCGCCAGCGGAGGACAGGCGATGAACACTGAAGCTTTCTTT. Protein product: CASGGQAMNTEAFF. V is TRBV5-1 and J is TRBJ1-1; 7 bases are a match to TRBD1. Germline V CDR1 and CDR2: SGHRS, YFSETQ. The ends lost 7 bases at V and 0 bases at J; junction bases unmatched: 6. The CDR3 contains 14 residues.

As to this clone: One end of the junction does not line up with germline, which may come from a read error. The rearrangement uses TRBV11-2 and TRBJ2-1, with 10 positions matching TRBD1. Germline V CDR1 and CDR2: SGHAT, FQNNGV. The CDR3 contains 16 residues. CDR3 sequence reads: CASSLDWTGGPNEQFF. CDR3 nucleotide sequence: TGTGCCAGCAGCCTAGACTGGACAGGGGGACCCAATGAGCAGTTCTTC.

The CDR3 nucleotides are TGTGCCAGCAGCTTGCGGGGGGCTGACAATGAGCAGTTCTTC. It translates to CASSLRGADNEQFF. This chain links TRBV7-8 with TRBJ2-1; 8 bases align to TRBD2. Germline CDR1 and CDR2: SGHVS and FQNEAQ. V shed 3 bases, J shed 5 bases, and the junction held 3 bases outside the gene matches. The CDR3 runs to 14 residues. The whole variable domain, filled in from reference TRBV7-8 and TRBJ2-1, reads GAGVSQSPRYKVAKRGQDVALRCDPISGHVSLFWYQQALGQGPEFLTYFQNEAQLDKSGLPSDRFFAERPEGSVSTLKIQRTQQEDSAVYLCASSLRGADNEQFFGPGTRLTVL.

This chain connects TRBV18 to TRBJ1-1; 9 nucleotides match TRBD1. This CDR3 is built from 13 residues. Trimming at V came to 6 bases and at J to 10 bases, leaving 9 bases not matched to a gene. Germline-derived CDR1 and CDR2 are KGHSH and LQKENI. The CDR3 loop is CASSTGTGYGAFF. As DNA, the CDR3 is TGTGCCAGCTCGACCGGGACAGGGTACGGAGCTTTCTTT.

The DNA for the CDR3 is TGTGCCAGTAGCTGGGCCGGGACTAGCGGGCTGAGCTCCTACAATGAGCAGTTCTTC. As protein: CASSWAGTSGLSSYNEQFF. The chain couples TRBV19 to TRBJ2-1, with 12 bases fitting TRBD2. This CDR3 is built from 19 residues. In germline, CDR1 is LNHDA, CDR2 SQIVND (reference sequence). The J segment lost 0 bases and the V segment lost 6 bases, leaving 12 bases of the junction unmatched.

The V call is TRBV19, the J call TRBJ2-7; D perhaps matches TRBD2 (6 bases). V lost 4 bases, J lost 1 base, and 11 bases lay in between. This CDR3 is built from 14 residues. Per germline, CDR1 LNHDA and CDR2 SQIVND (reference sequence). CDR3 DNA: TGTGCCAGTAGTACCCAGCGGGCGTCCTACGAGCAGTACTTC. It yields the protein CASSTQRASYEQYF.

The chain uses TRBV10-3 and TRBJ1-2; 8 nucleotides align to TRBD1. J lost 1 base, V lost 3 bases, and 4 bases had no gene match. Germline loops: CDR1 ENHRY, CDR2 SYGVKD. CDR3 size: 15 residues. The DNA for the CDR3 is TGTGCCATCAGTGACGGGACAGGTCTTAACTATGGCTACACCTTC. Translation gives CAISDGTGLNYGYTF.

The CDR3 region is CASSQEIAGLTDTQYF. As DNA, the CDR3 is TGTGCCAGCAGCCAAGAGATAGCGGGACTCACAGATACGCAGTATTTT. The chain is built from TRBV3-1 (or the pseudogene TRBV3-2) and TRBJ2-3, with 8 bases matching TRBD2. The ends lost 0 bases at V and 2 bases at J; junction bases unmatched: 4. Germline V gene data show CDR1 as LGHDT and CDR2 as YNNKEL (reference sequence). The CDR3 totals 16 residues.

V usage is TRBV13 and J usage is TRBJ2-5; D is ambiguous. With 2 bases removed from V and 2 bases from J, the gap between germline ends came to 9 bases. From germline, CDR1 is PRHDT and CDR2 FYEKMQ (reference sequence). This CDR3 is 14 amino acids long. The DNA of the CDR3 is TGTGCCAGCAGCTTAAGTCGAGAGCAAGAGACCCAGTACTTC. Encoded protein: CASSLSREQETQYF.

The V and J genes are TRBV30 and TRBJ1-1; D might be TRBD1 (6 bases). Deletions cut 5 bases from V and 8 bases from J, with 21 bases between. Per germline, CDR1 GTSNPN and CDR2 SVGIG (reference sequence). This CDR3 comprises 14 residues. The CDR3 DNA follows: TGTGCCTGGCGCCAAACAGGGATCTACGGGGAAGCTTTCTTT. Translating it yields CAWRQTGIYGEAFF.

The chain employs TRBV2 and TRBJ1-6; possible D gene TRBD1, 5 bases. This CDR3 comprises 15 residues. Germline CDR1 is SNHLY and CDR2 is FYNNEI. V was shortened by 7 bases and J by 4 bases, with 14 bases between the two germline ends. In nucleotides, the CDR3 is TGTGCCAGCACTGAGGACATCGGATATAATTCACCCCTCCACTTT. It codes for CASTEDIGYNSPLHF.

This clone has only one observation. V usage is TRBV27 and J usage is TRBJ1-1; 7 bases map to TRBD1. The germline V gene encodes CDR1 MNHEY and CDR2 SMNVEV (reference sequence). CDR3 length equals 13 residues. Germline trimming cut 7 bases from V and 4 bases from J; bases unmatched to any gene: 6. CDR3 amino acids: CASTADRATEAFF. CDR3 nucleotides: TGTGCCAGCACCGCAGACAGGGCCACTGAAGCTTTCTTT.

On this clone itself: At one boundary the junction diverges from the germline segment, which might be a read error. This chain uses TRBV7-7 with TRBJ1-2, with 9 bases that match TRBD1. CDR1 and CDR2 (germline): SSHAT, FNYEAQ (reference sequence). The CDR3 covers 18 residues. CDR3 sequence: CASSLEETLGTGKNGYTF. The CDR3, as DNA: TGTGCTAGCAGCTTAGAAGAAACCCTCGGGACAGGGAAGAATGGCTACACCTTC.

Only one count was recorded for this clone. The gene calls are TRBV6-1 and TRBJ1-1; 7 nucleotides align to TRBD1. V lost 1 base, J lost 4 bases, and 6 bases stayed unmatched. The germline V gene encodes CDR1 MNHNS and CDR2 SASEGT. The CDR3 length is 15 residues. CDR3 in amino acids: CASSEGGGGRTEAFF. The CDR3 DNA reads TGTGCCAGCAGTGAAGGAGGAGGGGGCCGCACTGAAGCTTTCTTT.

V and J are TRBV11-1 and TRBJ2-2; possibly TRBD1 for D (6 bases). V dropped 1 base and J dropped 3 bases, with 6 bases sitting between them. This CDR3 contains 14 residues. Looked up from germline, CDR1 is SGHAT and CDR2 is FQDESV (reference sequence). Here the CDR3 reads CASSLGTDTGELFF. Here the CDR3 DNA reads TGTGCCAGCAGCTTAGGGACAGACACCGGGGAGCTGTTTTTT.

A few counts support this clone. The rearrangement joins TRBV5-6 to TRBJ1-1; the D is unclear. Trimming took 1 base from V and 5 from J, leaving 9 bases between them. The CDR3 contains 13 residues. Per the germline V gene, CDR1 is SGHDT and CDR2 is YYEEEE. Here the CDR3 reads CASSLLPRTEAFF. CDR3 nucleotides: TGTGCCAGCAGCTTGTTACCGAGAACTGAAGCTTTCTTT.